A single sample gave rise to the 8 T cell receptor beta chains below, sequenced in a study of response to subunit inactivated influenza vaccine. Each CDR3 protein gets one entry after TCRdb re-called the RT-PCR reads with MiXCR. The table includes hundreds of thousands of distinct CDR3 sequences, around 25% detected once. This specimen consisted of CD4+ T cells sorted from PBMCs, obtained more than 4 days after vaccination. The receptors stem from a man aged 50 or older who received an inactivated influenza vaccine.

The chain uses TRBV12-3 or TRBV12-4 and TRBJ1-1; D ambiguous. The CDR3 consists of 16 residues. V gave up 2 bases and J gave up 0 bases, with 13 bases separating them. This CDR3 reads CASSLPLGRLNTEAFF. In DNA, the CDR3 is TGTGCCAGCAGTTTACCCCTGGGAAGATTGAACACTGAAGCTTTCTTT.

This clonotype was seen a handful of times. This rearrangement joins TRBV5-5 to TRBJ2-1, with a tentative D call TRBD2 (6 bases). The V end lost 4 bases, the J end lost 4 bases, and 12 bases lay between the germline ends. The length of the CDR3 is 14 residues. Germline V lookup: CDR1 SGHKS, CDR2 YYEKEE (reference sequence). The DNA of the CDR3 is TGTGCCAGCAGCCAGGGCGGGACGTACAATGAGCAGTTCTTC. Residues: CASSQGGTYNEQFF.

This clonotype was detected ten times or more. This chain connects TRBV7-9 to TRBJ2-7, with D possibly being TRBD2 (6 bases). The CDR3 consists of 12 residues. Trimming shortened V by 6 bases and J by 1 base, and 7 bases separated the two germline ends. Germline V gives CDR1 SEHNR, CDR2 FQNEAQ (reference sequence). Here the CDR3 DNA reads TGTGCCAGCAGTGCGGGGTCCTACGAGCAGTACTTC. Its translation: CASSAGSYEQYF.

This clonotype has only one observation. The V gene is TRBV4-1, the J gene TRBJ2-5; 12 nucleotides match TRBD2. Germline V gives CDR1 MGHRA, CDR2 YSYEKL. This CDR3 is 17 amino acids long. Unmatched junction bases numbered 9, after V lost 3 bases and J lost 4 bases. Here the CDR3 reads CASSQPGGLAGGETQYF. CDR3 DNA: TGCGCCAGCAGCCAGCCGGGGGGACTAGCGGGCGGAGAGACCCAGTACTTC.

This clonotype was observed a few times. The CDR3 DNA follows: TGTGCCATCAGTGAGAGGGGACAGGGGACCAATGAGCAGTTCTTC. This codes for CAISERGQGTNEQFF. The V call is TRBV10-3, the J call TRBJ2-1, with TRBD1 matching over 10 bases. The V gene's germline CDR1 is ENHRY and CDR2 SYGVKD. This CDR3 is built from 15 residues. J was trimmed by 6 bases and V by 2 bases; bases with no gene match: 4.

This clonotype was counted between two and nine times. The DNA for the CDR3 is TGTGCCAGCAGTTCGACAGTGAACACTGAAGCTTTCTTT. Protein sequence: CASSSTVNTEAFF. The rearrangement joins TRBV27 to TRBJ1-1; TRBD1 is a possible D gene (5 bases). CDR1 is MNHEY and CDR2 is SMNVEV in the germline V gene (reference sequence). CDR3 length: 13 amino acids. V was pared by 4 bases and J by 0 bases, with 6 bases between.

V usage is TRBV13 and J usage is TRBJ1-5; no clear D. Germline V gene sequence: CDR1 PRHDT, CDR2 FYEKMQ (reference sequence). Between the trimmed V and J ends, which lost 5 bases and 3 bases, there was a span of 11 bases. This CDR3 region has 14 residues. The CDR3 here is CASSPGRNNQPQHF. The CDR3 DNA reads as TGTGCCAGCAGCCCGGGGAGAAACAATCAGCCCCAGCATTTT.

This clonotype was seen only a few times. This chain connects TRBV28 to TRBJ1-2; 11 nucleotides line up with TRBD1. V shed 7 bases, J shed 9 bases, and the junction held 4 bases outside the gene matches. This CDR3 spans 12 amino acids. Germline CDR1 MDHEN, CDR2 SYDVKM. The CDR3 DNA reads as TGTGCCAGCAACGGACAGGGGGCTCGCTACACCTTC. Translated: CASNGQGARYTF.